In its sample, the clone carrying this TCR beta chain was seen a few times. Its antigen is unidentified. Clones were read by immunoSEQ multiplex PCR, and TCRdb kept only the in-frame ones, dropping some. Among 150,000 to 200,000 clones listed, approximately 93% were seen once. This entry belongs to a study of T cell responses to AZD1222 COVID-19 vaccine. Study context: Second-dose schedules of about 4 or about 12 weeks were combined. Study-level findings and limits: Recipients of AZD1222 seropositive at baseline numbered only 5 to 7. Increases in Spike-specific TCR breadth and depth were seen after two AZD1222 doses. Clonal diversity was possibly underestimated, and the donors were mostly white British, with more females.

Trimming took off 5 bases at V and 0 bases at J, with 19 bases between the two ends. The CDR3 is 16 amino acids. Germline CDR1 and CDR2: SQVTM and ANQGSEA. The V and J genes are TRBV29-1 and TRBJ1-2; D unresolved. The sequence was obtained from an adult in good health. The sample was peripheral blood, taken on day 0 of AZD1222 vaccination. The CDR3 here is CSVLPTAGFPNYGYTF. The DNA of the CDR3 is TGCAGCGTTCTTCCCACCGCGGGGTTCCCTAACTATGGCTACACCTTC.